This T cell receptor beta chain was observed in a study of blood T cells in healthy people across ages. Of note for this clonotype: Its antigen is currently unknown.

Together with a sample-barcoded 5' primer, a J-beta primer mix was included in a second PCR lasting about 6 to 12 cycles. TCRdb analysed the 5' RACE reads with MiXCR anew, one entry per CDR3 protein. The sample records 1,500,000 or so distinct CDR3 sequences, approximately 39% being singletons. RNA extraction gave at least 6 micrograms of total RNA per sample. Looked up from germline, CDR1 is SQVTM and CDR2 is ANQGSEA. Trimming pared 4 bases from V and 7 bases from J, leaving 11 bases between. The CDR3 has 12 amino acids. General study points: Not knowing donor CMV status may have confounded expanded clonotype changes.

J is TRBJ2-1 and V is TRBV29-1; tentative D call: TRBD1 (6 bases). Sample: blood. The receptor was derived from a woman aged 18-29 years in good health. The CDR3 reads CSVGTVSNEQFF. The CDR3 DNA reads as TGCAGCGTTGGGACAGTGAGTAATGAGCAGTTCTTC.